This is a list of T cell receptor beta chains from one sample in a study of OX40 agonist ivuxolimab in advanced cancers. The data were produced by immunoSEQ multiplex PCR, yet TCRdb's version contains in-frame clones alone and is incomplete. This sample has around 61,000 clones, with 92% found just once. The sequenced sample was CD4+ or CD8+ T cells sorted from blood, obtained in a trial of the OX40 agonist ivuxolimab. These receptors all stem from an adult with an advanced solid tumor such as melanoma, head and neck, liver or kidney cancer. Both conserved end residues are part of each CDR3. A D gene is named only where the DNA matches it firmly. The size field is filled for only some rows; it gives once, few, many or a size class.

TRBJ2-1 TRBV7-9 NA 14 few TGTGCCAGCAGCTTACTTCCCTCTTACAATGAGCAGTTCTTC CASSLLPSYNEQFF
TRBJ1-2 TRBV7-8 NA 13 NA TGTGCCAGCAGCCACGGTGGAGACTATGGCTACACCTTC CASSHGGDYGYTF
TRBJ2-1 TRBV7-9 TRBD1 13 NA TGTGCCAGCAGGTTGGACAGGGACAATGAGCAGTTCTTC CASRLDRDNEQFF
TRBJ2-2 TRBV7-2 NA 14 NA TGTGCCAGCAGCTTAACCAGAAACACCGGGGAGCTGTTTTTT CASSLTRNTGELFF
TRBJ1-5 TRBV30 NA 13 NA TGTGCCTGGGGCATGGGTTGGAATCAGCCCCAGCATTTT CAWGMGWNQPQHF
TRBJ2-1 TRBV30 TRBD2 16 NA TGTGCCTTTAAGGGACTAGCGGGACTTAACTACAATGAGCAGTTCTTC CAFKGLAGLNYNEQFF
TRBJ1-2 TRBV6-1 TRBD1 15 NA TGTGCCACCCCACAGGGGTTCCTGTGGGACTATGGCTACACCTTC CATPQGFLWDYGYTF
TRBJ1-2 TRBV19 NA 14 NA TGTGCCAGTAGTATCGGCGAAGGGCCTTATGGCTACACCTTC CASSIGEGPYGYTF
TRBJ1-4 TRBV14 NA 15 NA TGTGCCAGCAGCAACCCGGGGTCGGCTAATGAAAAACTGTTTTTT CASSNPGSANEKLFF
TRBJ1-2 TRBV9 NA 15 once TGTGCCAGCAGCGTAGGGCGAATAGATAACTATGGCTACACCTTC CASSVGRIDNYGYTF
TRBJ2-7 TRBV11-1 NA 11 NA TGTGCCAGCAGCTATTCCTACGAGCAGTACTTC CASSYSYEQYF
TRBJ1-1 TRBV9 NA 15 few TGTGCCAGCAGCGCTCACAGGGAAAAGAACACTGAAGCTTTCTTT CASSAHREKNTEAFF
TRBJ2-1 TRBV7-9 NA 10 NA TGTGCCAGCAGCACCGGGGAGCAGTTCTTC CASSTGEQFF
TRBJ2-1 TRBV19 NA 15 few TGTGCCAGTAGTATAGTACCTAGCTCCTACAATGAGCAGTTCTTC CASSIVPSSYNEQFF
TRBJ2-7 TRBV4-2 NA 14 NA TGTGCCAGCAGCCAAGAACCGTCAGGGGACGAGCAGTACTTC CASSQEPSGDEQYF
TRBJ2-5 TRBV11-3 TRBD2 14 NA TGTGCCAGCAGCTTAGCGGGAGGGCCGGAGACCCAGTACTTC CASSLAGGPETQYF
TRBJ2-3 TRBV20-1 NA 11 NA TGCAGTGCTAATTATACAGATACGCAGTATTTT CSANYTDTQYF
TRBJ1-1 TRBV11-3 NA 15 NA TGTGCCAGCAGCTTAGATTCAGGGTTGAACACTGAAGCTTTCTTT CASSLDSGLNTEAFF
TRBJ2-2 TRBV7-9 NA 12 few TGTGCCAGCAGCTTAGGAGGTTGGGAGCTGTTTTTT CASSLGGWELFF
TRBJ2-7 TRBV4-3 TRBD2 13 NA TGCGCCAGCAGCCCCGCGGCGGGGGGCGAGCAGTACTTC CASSPAAGGEQYF
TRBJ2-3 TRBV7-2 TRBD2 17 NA TGTGCCAGCAGCTTATCTAGCGGGGGGGCCGGGGCAGATACGCAGTATTTT CASSLSSGGAGADTQYF
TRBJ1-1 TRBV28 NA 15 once TGTGCCAGCAGCCAACGGACGGGAAAGAACACTGAAGCTTTCTTT CASSQRTGKNTEAFF
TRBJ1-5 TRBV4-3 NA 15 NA TGCGCCAGCAGCCAAGATATGGGCGCCGCCCAGCCCCAGCATTTT CASSQDMGAAQPQHF
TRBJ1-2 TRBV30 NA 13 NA TGTGCCTGGAGTGTAGCGGAACACTATGGCTACACCTTC CAWSVAEHYGYTF
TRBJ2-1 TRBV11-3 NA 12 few TGTGCCAGCACGTTCAGCGGGAATGAGCAGTTCTTC CASTFSGNEQFF
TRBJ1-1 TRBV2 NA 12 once TGTGCCAGCCGGGAGACGACCACTGAAGCTTTCTTT CASRETTTEAFF
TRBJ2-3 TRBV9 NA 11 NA TGTGCCAGCAGCGTAGGGAGTACGCAGTATTTT CASSVGSTQYF
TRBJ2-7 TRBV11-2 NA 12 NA TGTGCCAGCAGCCGAAAGGGGCGCGAGCAGTACTTC CASSRKGREQYF
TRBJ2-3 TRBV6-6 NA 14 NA TGTGCCAGCAGCCTCTGGGCAAGCACAGATACGCAGTATTTT CASSLWASTDTQYF
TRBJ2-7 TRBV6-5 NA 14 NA TGTGCCAGCAGTTACGGCTCTCAGGCCGGGGAGCAGTACTTC CASSYGSQAGEQYF
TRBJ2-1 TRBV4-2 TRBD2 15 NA TGTGCCAGCAGCCCGGGACTAGCGGCCTTCAATGAGCAGTTCTTC CASSPGLAAFNEQFF
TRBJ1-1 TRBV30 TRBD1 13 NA TGTGCCTGGAGTAAGACAGGGTGGGAAAAAGCTTTCTTT CAWSKTGWEKAFF
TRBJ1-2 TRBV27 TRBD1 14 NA TGTGCCAGCAGTTGGACAGGATCGAGCTATGGCTACACCTTC CASSWTGSSYGYTF
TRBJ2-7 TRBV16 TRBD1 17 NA TGTGCCAGCAGCCATTTCCTGGGACAGGGGATGACCTACGAGCAGTACTTC CASSHFLGQGMTYEQYF
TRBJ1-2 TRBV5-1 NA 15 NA TGCGCCAGCAGATGGGTGGCCTCGGAAAACTATGGCTACACCTTC CASRWVASENYGYTF
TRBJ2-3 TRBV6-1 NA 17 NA TGTGCCAGCAGTGAGATACAGGACTGGAAGGGCGCAGATACGCAGTATTTT CASSEIQDWKGADTQYF
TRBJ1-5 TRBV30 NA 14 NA TGTGCCTGGAGTGTAGGGCAGGGCCGTCAGCCCCAGCATTTT CAWSVGQGRQPQHF
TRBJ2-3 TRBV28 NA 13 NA TGTGCCAGCAGTTTAGGTAACACAGATACGCAGTATTTT CASSLGNTDTQYF
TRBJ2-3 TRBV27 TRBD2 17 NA TGTGCCAGCAGTCCCTTCGCCCCGGGGGGGGAGTTAGATACGCAGTATTTT CASSPFAPGGELDTQYF
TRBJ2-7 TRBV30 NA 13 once TGTGCCTGGTCCACTGGGGTTGGGTACGAGCAGTACTTC CAWSTGVGYEQYF
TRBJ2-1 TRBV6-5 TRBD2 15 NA TGTGCCAGCAGTAAGGGCAGCGGGGGATACAATGAGCAGTTCTTC CASSKGSGGYNEQFF
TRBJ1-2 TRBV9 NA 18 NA TGTGCCAGCACCAAGAGGGGGGACGGCAGACTTAAGAACTATGGCTACACCTTC CASTKRGDGRLKNYGYTF